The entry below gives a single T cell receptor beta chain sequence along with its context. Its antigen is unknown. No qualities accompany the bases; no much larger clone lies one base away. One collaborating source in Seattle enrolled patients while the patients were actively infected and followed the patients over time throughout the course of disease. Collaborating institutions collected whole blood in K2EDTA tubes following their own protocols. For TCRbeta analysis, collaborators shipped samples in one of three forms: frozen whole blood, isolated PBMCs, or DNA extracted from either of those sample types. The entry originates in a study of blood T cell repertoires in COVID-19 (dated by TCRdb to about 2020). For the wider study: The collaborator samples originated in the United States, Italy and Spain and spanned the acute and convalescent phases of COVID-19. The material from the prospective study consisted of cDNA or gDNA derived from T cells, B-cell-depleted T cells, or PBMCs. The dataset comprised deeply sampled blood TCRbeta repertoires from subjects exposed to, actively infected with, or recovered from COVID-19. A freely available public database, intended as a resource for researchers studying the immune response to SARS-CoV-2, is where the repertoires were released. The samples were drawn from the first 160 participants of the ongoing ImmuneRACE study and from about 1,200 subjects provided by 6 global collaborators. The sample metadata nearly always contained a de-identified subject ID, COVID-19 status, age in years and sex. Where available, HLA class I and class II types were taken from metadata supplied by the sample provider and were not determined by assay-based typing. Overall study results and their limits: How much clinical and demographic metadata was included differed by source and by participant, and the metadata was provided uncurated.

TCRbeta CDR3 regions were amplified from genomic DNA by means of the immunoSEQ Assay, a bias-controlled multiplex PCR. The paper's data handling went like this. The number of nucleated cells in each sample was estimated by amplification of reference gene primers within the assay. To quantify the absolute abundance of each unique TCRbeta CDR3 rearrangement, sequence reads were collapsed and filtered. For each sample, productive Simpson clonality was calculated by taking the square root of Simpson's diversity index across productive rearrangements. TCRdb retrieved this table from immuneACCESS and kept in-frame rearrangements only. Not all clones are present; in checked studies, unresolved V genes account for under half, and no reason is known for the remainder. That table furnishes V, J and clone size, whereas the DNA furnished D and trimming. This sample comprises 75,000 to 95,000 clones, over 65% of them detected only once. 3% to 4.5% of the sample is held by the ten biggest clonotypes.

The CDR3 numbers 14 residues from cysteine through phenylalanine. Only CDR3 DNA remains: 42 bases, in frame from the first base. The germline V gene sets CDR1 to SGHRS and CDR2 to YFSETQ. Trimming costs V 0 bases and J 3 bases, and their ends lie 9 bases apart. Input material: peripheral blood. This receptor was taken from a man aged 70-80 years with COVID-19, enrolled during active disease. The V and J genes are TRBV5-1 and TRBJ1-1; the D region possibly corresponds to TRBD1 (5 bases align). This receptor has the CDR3 CASSLGQGYTEAFF. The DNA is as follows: TGCGCCAGCAGCTTGGGCCAGGGTTACACTGAAGCTTTCTTT.